The clone carrying this T cell receptor beta chain was seen a single time. Germline-derived CDR1 and CDR2 are MNHNS and SASEGT. The CDR3 consists of 15 residues. V gave up 6 bases and J gave up 2 bases; unmatched junction bases: 8. Sequencing was performed with immunoSEQ multiplex PCR; in TCRdb, only in-frame clones are kept and a portion is missing. The sample has approximately 55,000 clones; roughly 74% are singletons. The data derive from a study of T cell clones after liver transplantation. Turning to the study itself: Without induction therapy, subjects received standard immunosuppression until 12-24 months post-transplant. Tolerant meant at least one year fully off immunosuppression without liver enzymes above twice normal. Timepoints were pre-transplant, pre-withdrawal, and after withdrawal was completed or failed.

The sequence came from a human patient who received a liver transplant. These T cells may partly come from the graft donor. The genes are TRBV6-1 and TRBJ1-2; 8 bases are shared with TRBD1. The source was CD4+ T cells from blood, collected around 54 months after liver transplant. As DNA, the CDR3 is TGTGCCAGCAGGCTATGGGGACAGGAAAACTATGGCTACACCTTC. Translating it yields CASRLWGQENYGYTF.